The 2 T cell receptor beta chains below were found in one sample sequenced in a study of T cell responses to AZD1222 COVID-19 vaccine (dated by TCRdb to about 2021). The sample's time point label is to be understood as: baseline before first vaccination. Read against the paper, the sample's treatment or condition label means: meningococcal conjugate vaccine given as trial control. Libraries came from the immunoSEQ multiplex PCR assay. In TCRdb, the immuneACCESS table is reduced to in-frame sequences with V and J assigned. These tables do not hold every clone; where another copy was compared, an unresolved V gene accounts for under half, and the others remain unexplained. For this sample the table gives about 93,000 clones, of which under 90% were detected only once. Over 2.5% of the sample rests with the top ten. Sequenced here: peripheral blood, sampled on day 0 of MenACWY control vaccination. These receptors originate from an adult in good health.

V gene TRBV5-4 combines with J gene TRBJ1-4, with a tentative D call TRBD1 (5 bases). The CDR3 sequence is 14 residues long. Germline CDR1 is SGHNT and CDR2 is YYREEE (reference sequence). V was shortened by 0 bases and J by 7 bases, with 10 bases between the two germline ends. CDR3 in amino acids: CASSLGGASEKLFF. The CDR3 coding sequence is TGTGCCAGCAGCTTGGGGGGCGCGAGTGAAAAACTGTTTTTT.

The chain is built from TRBV3-1 (or the pseudogene TRBV3-2) and TRBJ2-6, with TRBD2 matching 8 bases. The germline gives CDR1 LGHDT, CDR2 YNNKEL (reference sequence). V trimming: 0 bases; J trimming: 5 bases; junction bases outside the gene matches: 6. The CDR3 runs 17 residues. CDR3 nucleotides: TGTGCCAGCAGCCAAGATCGTCGGGGGGGCCGGGCCAACGTCCTGACTTTC. This encodes CASSQDRRGGRANVLTF.